Shown below are 17 T cell receptor beta chains from a single sample sequenced in a study of blood T cell repertoires in COVID-19. Some clones are missing from TCRdb's copy, which holds only in-frame ones; the method was immunoSEQ multiplex PCR. The sample records some 350,000 clones, roughly 89% being singletons. The sample was peripheral blood. These receptor sequences come from a young man with active or convalescent COVID-19.

V is TRBV3-1 (or the pseudogene TRBV3-2) and J is TRBJ1-5; 7 positions match TRBD1. Germline V CDR1 and CDR2: LGHDT, YNNKEL (reference sequence). The CDR3 is 15 amino acids. The ends lost 3 bases at V and 4 bases at J; junction bases unmatched: 6. The CDR3 DNA is TGTGCCAGCAGCCAGACTACAGGGGAAAATCAGCCCCAGCATTTT. Translating gives CASSQTTGENQPQHF.

J is TRBJ1-5 and V is TRBV2, with D hard to call. This CDR3 region has 13 residues. Germline CDR1 and CDR2: SNHLY and FYNNEI. Trimming took off 5 bases at V and 7 bases at J, with 12 bases between the two ends. The CDR3 sequence is CASSPPTRQPQHF. CDR3 in DNA: TGTGCCAGCAGTCCCCCAACGAGGCAGCCCCAGCATTTT.

This clone was seen a single time. This chain uses TRBV5-4 with TRBJ2-3, with D possibly TRBD2 on 7 matching bases. CDR1 is SGHNT and CDR2 is YYREEE in the germline V gene (reference sequence). This CDR3 region has 15 residues. V was trimmed by 4 bases and J by 8 bases, leaving 20 bases between them. The CDR3 region is CASSLGWGGLGTQYF. CDR3 nucleotides: TGTGCCAGCAGCCTTGGATGGGGGGGGCTTGGTACGCAGTATTTT.

This chain joins TRBV10-3 and TRBJ1-5, with 7 nucleotides matching TRBD1. Germline-derived CDR1 and CDR2 are ENHRY and SYGVKD. The CDR3 totals 16 residues. The trim removed 3 bases at V and 2 bases at J, leaving 7 bases unmatched. The DNA of the CDR3 is TGTGCCATCAGTGAAGCCGGGACAGCCCGCAATCAGCCCCAGCATTTT. Its translation is CAISEAGTARNQPQHF.

The rearrangement uses TRBV11-2 and TRBJ2-5, with TRBD2 matching 8 bases. This CDR3 spans 15 amino acids. The junction had 3 bases not matched to a gene; V was cut back by 1 base and J by 2 bases. Germline CDR1 is SGHAT and CDR2 is FQNNGV. This CDR3 reads CASSLGGLAQETQYF. The CDR3 DNA is TGTGCCAGCAGCTTAGGTGGACTAGCACAAGAGACCCAGTACTTC.

V is TRBV2 and J is TRBJ2-5, with 13 bases fitting TRBD2. This CDR3 is built from 16 residues. The V gene end was trimmed by 3 bases and the J gene end by 3 bases; junction bases not matched to a gene: 4. From germline, CDR1 is SNHLY and CDR2 FYNNEI. In nucleotides, the CDR3 is TGTGCCAGCAGTGAGACTAGCGGGGGGCGAAAAGAGACCCAGTACTTC. It codes for CASSETSGGRKETQYF. The variable domain in full, with the rest retrieved from reference TRBV2 and TRBJ2-5, is EPEVTQTPSHQVTQMGQEVILRCVPISNHLYFYWYRQILGQKVEFLVSFYNNEISEKSEIFDDQFSVERPDGSNFTLKIRSTKLEDSAMYFCASSETSGGRKETQYFGPGTRLLVL.

This clone came up a few times. The chain couples TRBV6-6 to TRBJ2-5; possible D gene TRBD2, 6 bases. Trimming pared 6 bases from V and 5 bases from J, leaving 22 bases between. CDR3 length: 16 amino acids. CDR1 and CDR2 from the germline V gene are MNHNY and SVGAGI (reference sequence). The CDR3 DNA follows: TGTGCCAGCAGCAGCGGGTCGGCGGGGTTAAGGGAGACCCAGTACTTC. The encoded protein is CASSSGSAGLRETQYF.

The chain employs TRBV6-5 and TRBJ1-4; 7 bases align to TRBD1. Per the germline V gene, CDR1 is MNHEY and CDR2 is SVGAGI. This CDR3 comprises 16 residues. V shed 4 bases and J 8 bases; nucleotides not matched to a gene: 13. DNA of the CDR3: TGTGCCAGCAGTTTTATGAGGGGGCATGTGAGAGAAAAACTGTTTTTT. Translation gives CASSFMRGHVREKLFF.

The V and J genes are TRBV5-1 and TRBJ1-3; tentatively, D is TRBD1 (6 bases). Between the trimmed V and J ends, which lost 4 bases and 0 bases, there was a span of 17 bases. CDR1 SGHRS and CDR2 YFSETQ come from the germline V gene. CDR3 size: 17 residues. CDR3 residues: CASSVGGQAFSGNTIYF. Here the CDR3 DNA reads TGCGCCAGCAGCGTTGGGGGCCAGGCCTTCTCTGGAAACACCATATATTTT.

The chain joins TRBV19 to TRBJ2-5; D is uncertain. Trimming left V 5 bases short and J 5 bases short, with 15 bases between. The CDR3 extends over 14 amino acids. Per the germline V gene, CDR1 is LNHDA and CDR2 is SQIVND (reference sequence). The CDR3 DNA reads as TGTGCCAGTAGTGTTAGAGGTGCCGGGGAGACCCAGTACTTC. Residues: CASSVRGAGETQYF.

The rearrangement links TRBV27 to TRBJ2-1, with 12 bases identical to TRBD2. With 6 bases clipped from V and 6 bases from J, the junction kept 18 bases outside the gene matches. Per germline, CDR1 MNHEY and CDR2 SMNVEV (reference sequence). This CDR3 is 19 amino acids long. The CDR3 spells CASSLGLAGHPRAANEQFF. The CDR3 nucleotides read TGTGCCAGCAGCCTAGGACTAGCGGGGCACCCAAGGGCTGCCAATGAGCAGTTCTTC.

The J gene is TRBJ1-2, the V gene TRBV11-2; 9 nucleotides match TRBD1. Germline V gene sequence: CDR1 SGHAT, CDR2 FQNNGV. This CDR3 spans 14 amino acids. V trimming: 6 bases; J trimming: 5 bases; junction bases outside the gene matches: 7. CDR3 bases: TGTGCCAGCAGACGTCCGGGACAGGGTTATGGCTACACCTTC. Its translation is CASRRPGQGYGYTF.

The CDR3 here is CASSYSREGGKGEQYF. The CDR3 nucleotides are TGTGCCAGCAGTTACTCGCGCGAGGGCGGGAAAGGTGAGCAGTACTTC. The chain joins TRBV6-2 or TRBV6-3 to TRBJ2-7; possibly TRBD2 for D (6 bases). Germline CDR1 MNHEY, CDR2 SVGEGT. Trimming took 0 bases from V and 7 from J, leaving 19 bases between them. The CDR3 is 16 amino acids.

The chain carries TRBV5-6 and TRBJ2-2; D is undetermined. The CDR3 loop spans 13 amino acids. Germline lookup yields CDR1 SGHDT and CDR2 YYEEEE. The V end was cut by 5 bases, the J end by 1 base, with 6 bases between. The CDR3 here is CASRRKNTGELFF. The CDR3 DNA reads as TGTGCCAGCAGGCGCAAGAACACCGGGGAGCTGTTTTTT.

V usage is TRBV7-9 and J usage is TRBJ1-2, with D hard to call. This CDR3 spans 11 amino acids. Between the trimmed V and J ends, which lost 2 bases and 6 bases, there was a span of 4 bases. The germline CDR1 and CDR2 sequences are SEHNR and FQNEAQ (reference sequence). The CDR3 is CASSLYDGYTF. The CDR3, as DNA: TGTGCCAGCAGCTTATATGATGGCTACACCTTC.

V gene TRBV5-8 combines with J gene TRBJ1-5, with TRBD1 identical over 7 bases. With 2 bases clipped from V and 4 bases from J, the junction kept 9 bases outside the gene matches. This CDR3 is 16 amino acids long. CDR1 and CDR2 (germline): SGHTS, YDEGEE. The CDR3 DNA reads as TGTGCCAGCAGCTTAGAGGGGGCGGAGGTAAATCAGCCCCAGCATTTT. Its translation: CASSLEGAEVNQPQHF.

This clone was recorded only once. The V gene is TRBV9, the J gene TRBJ2-7; perhaps TRBD1 as D (6 bases). The germline CDR1 and CDR2 sequences are SGDLS and YYNGEE. Trimming left V 3 bases short and J 4 bases short, with 11 bases between. CDR3 size: 13 residues. Here the CDR3 reads CASSEGTNYEQYF. DNA for the CDR3: TGTGCCAGCAGCGAGGGGACAAATTACGAGCAGTACTTC.